The present T cell receptor (beta chain) was sequenced within a study of human T cells and chemical hapten exposure. Study as a whole: Patients, a majority of them female, were diagnosed with alopecia areata, totalis or universalis.

This CDR3 region has 12 residues. Trimming removed 3 bases at V and 3 bases at J, with 8 bases between. Germline assignment: CDR1 DFQATT and CDR2 SNEGSKA (reference sequence). From the RACE reads, TCRdb called clonotypes with MiXCR, one entry per CDR3 protein. This sample yields 380,000 or so distinct CDR3 sequences, of which 5% to 6.5% are seen a single time; roughly 8.2% belongs to the top ten. This clonotype occurred many times. Time point denoted: pre-sensitization, week 0. Treatment reported: therapeutic diphenylcyclopropenone sensitization with weekly scalp DPC. Suited to DPC and affected by alopecia, the donors ranged from 18 to 70 years old.

This TCR came from a young woman with alopecia areata. Some clones in this sample may be carry-over from other donors' samples. The rearrangement joins TRBV20-1 to TRBJ1-1; D uncertain. Specimen: whole blood, collected in connection with sensitization to the hapten diphenylcyclopropenone (DPC). The CDR3 DNA reads TGCAGTGCTAGTCCCCAGGACACTGAAGCTTTCTTT. As protein: CSASPQDTEAFF.